A selection of T cell receptor beta chains follows, all from one sample in a study of T cell changes during pregnancy in multiple sclerosis. The assay was immunoSEQ multiplex PCR, and TCRdb's table has in-frame clones only and misses some. The data hold some 64,000 clones, with roughly nine tenths observed a single time. Sample: peripheral blood, taken after pregnancy. Every receptor here comes from a female donor with multiple sclerosis, enrolled in a pregnancy study. The CDR3 runs from the conserved cysteine through the conserved F or W. The order of the fields is V gene, clone size, J gene, D gene, CDR3 length, CDR3 DNA, CDR3 protein. The D gene is left open where the match is weak. Not all rows give a size; the values are once, few, many and, for expanded clones, a class.

TRBV4-2	-	TRBJ2-3	TRBD2	16	TGTGCCAGCAGCCAGACCGGGACTAGCGGCACAGATACGCAGTATTTT	CASSQTGTSGTDTQYF
TRBV6-4	few	TRBJ2-2	-	14	TGTGCCAGCAGTGACTCGACTAGCACCGGGGAGCTGTTTTTT	CASSDSTSTGELFF
TRBV29-1	-	TRBJ2-7	-	13	TGCAGCGTCTTGACCCCCAGACTTGCAGAGCAGTACTTC	CSVLTPRLAEQYF
TRBV11-1	-	TRBJ2-2	-	15	TGTGCCAGCAGCTCCCCTCGGGGGACGTCCGGGGAGCTGTTTTTT	CASSSPRGTSGELFF
TRBV21-1	-	TRBJ1-1	-	11	TGTGCCAGCAGCATGAGACAGGAAGCTTTCTTT	CASSMRQEAFF
TRBV19	-	TRBJ2-7	-	14	TGTGCCAGTAGTATAGATCCTAGTACCTACGAGCAGTACTTC	CASSIDPSTYEQYF
TRBV27	-	TRBJ2-7	TRBD2	13	TGTGCCAGCAGTTTGGGGGGGGACTACGAGCAGTACTTC	CASSLGGDYEQYF
TRBV30	-	TRBJ1-2	-	12	TGTGCCTGGAGTGAGGGGACACTCCCTGGAACCTTC	CAWSEGTLPGTF
TRBV28	-	TRBJ2-7	-	13	TGTGCCAGCAGTTTACACAGCTCCTACGAGCAGTACTTC	CASSLHSSYEQYF
TRBV30	-	TRBJ2-3	-	12	TGTGCCTGGACTAGCAGCACAGATACGCAGTATTTT	CAWTSSTDTQYF
TRBV29-1	-	TRBJ1-1	-	12	TGCAGCGTTGAGGGGCTAGACCATCGGGCTTTCTTT	CSVEGLDHRAFF
TRBV27	-	TRBJ1-1	-	15	TGTGCCAGCAGTTTATCCCAGAACCCGAACACTGAAGCTTTCTTT	CASSLSQNPNTEAFF
TRBV6-1	once	TRBJ2-7	-	13	TGTGCCAGCAGTGAAGACAGGACCTACGAGCAGTACTTC	CASSEDRTYEQYF
TRBV11-2	-	TRBJ1-2	TRBD1	14	TGTGCCAGCAGCCCCTACGGAGGGGGCAGTGGCTACACCTTC	CASSPYGGGSGYTF
TRBV21-1	-	TRBJ1-2	-	15	TGTGCCAGCAGGCGATTCCAGGGGGCTGACTATGGCTACACCTTC	CASRRFQGADYGYTF
TRBV18	-	TRBJ2-1	TRBD2	16	TGTGCCAGCTCACCACGAGCGGGGACCCGTCGCAATGAGCAGTTCTTC	CASSPRAGTRRNEQFF
TRBV28	-	TRBJ2-5	TRBD1	16	TGTGCCAGCAGTCCGGGACAGGTGAGGTACCAAGAGACCCAGTACTTC	CASSPGQVRYQETQYF
TRBV2	-	TRBJ2-7	TRBD1	15	TGTGCCAGCAGGGACCCGGGACAGGGACCCTACGAGCAGTACTTC	CASRDPGQGPYEQYF
TRBV5-1	-	TRBJ1-1	TRBD1	14	TGCGCCAGCAGCTGGGACAGGTATACCACTGAAGCTTTCTTT	CASSWDRYTTEAFF
TRBV30	-	TRBJ2-7	TRBD1	11	TGTGCCTGGACTTACAGGGGCGAGCAGTACTTC	CAWTYRGEQYF
TRBV7-9	-	TRBJ1-3	-	13	TGTGCCAGCAGCTTAGGGACAGGAAACACCATATATTTT	CASSLGTGNTIYF
TRBV18	-	TRBJ2-7	-	15	TGTGCCAGCTCACCTGACTGGGGAGCGAACTACGAGCAGTACTTC	CASSPDWGANYEQYF
TRBV5-1	-	TRBJ2-7	TRBD1	14	TGCGCCAGCAGCCGTGACAGGGAATTCTACGAGCAGTACTTC	CASSRDREFYEQYF
TRBV2	-	TRBJ1-4	-	13	TGTGCCAGCAGAGCGGACCCTAATGAAAAACTGTTTTTT	CASRADPNEKLFF